This paragraph reports one T cell receptor beta chain. This clonotype has just a few counts. Its antigen remains undetermined. No much larger clone is present one base from it, and per-base qualities are unavailable. V loses 0 bases at its end and J loses 8 bases; junction bases beyond the gene matches: 6. The cysteine opens and the phenylalanine closes a CDR3 of 16 amino acids. Only the CDR3 DNA stays, 48 bases, in frame from base 1. The germline V gene yields SGHTA for CDR1 and FQGNSA for CDR2. Donors were 40 or so systemically healthy Caucasian individuals from Russia aged 6 to 90 years. Each donor gave around 9.9 milliliters of peripheral blood, collected into EDTA-treated Vacutainer tubes. PBMCs were isolated by Ficoll-Paque density-gradient centrifugation, with at least 6 million obtained per sample. Total RNA, at least 6 micrograms per sample, was extracted from PBMCs with Trizol reagent. For every donor, an aliquot of PBMCs went through flow cytometry to measure the percentages of naive CD45RAhigh/CD27high T cells.

The entry originates in a study of blood T cells in healthy people across ages (dated by TCRdb to about 2015). Study-level background: In model experiments, template switching captured about one uniquely barcoded TCR beta cDNA molecule for every two T cells. Using the same blood draw, the study looked at two additional independent replicas of 1 million unique cDNA reads for two donors, one aged 18 to 30 and the other aged 80 or older. Age-related changes in TCR beta repertoire diversity were measured in the study by deep sequencing normalized with unique cDNA molecular identifiers. The donors were divided into four age groups: young (average around 17 years), middle-aged (almost 40), aged (under 70) and long-lived (nearly 85). Donors of different ages were randomly distributed across sequencing lanes to avoid experimental bias.

Receptor libraries were prepared by 5' RACE. Instrument used: Illumina HiSeq 2500. The second PCR ran for roughly 7 to 12 cycles and used a J-beta primer mix along with a sample-barcoded 5' primer. Each TCR beta cDNA molecule received a unique molecular identifier from a template-switch 5' adaptor carrying 12 random nucleotides. Each sample yielded at least 2.5 million CDR3-containing paired-end reads. All of the RNA was converted into first-strand cDNA using the Mint cDNA synthesis kit, with a TRBC-specific oligonucleotide serving as the primer. Following uracil-DNA glycosylase treatment, a first 18-cycle PCR with universal primers M1SS and BC2_uni_R was performed on all cDNA. The published analysis was carried out like this. Normalization of each sample was performed by random selection of 1 million high-quality reads, each carrying a distinct molecular identifier. Instead of being binned into consensus sequences, reads with shared molecular identifiers were discarded. CDR3 identification, clonotype clustering and error correction used MiTCR with a Q25 quality threshold and the strictest error-elimination algorithm. Lower-bound total TCR beta diversity was estimated with a nonparametric unseen species model using Euler transformation. TCRdb reprocessing: public reads trimmed at Q25 with fastp, clones called with MiXCR, in-frame beta chains kept. Entries that share a CDR3 protein sequence are merged under the most common genes and DNA. The V and J calls were not made by the authors but by TCRdb's processing. The sample contains about 1.8 million distinct CDR3 sequences, 49% of them found a single time. The top ten constitute over 2% of the sample.

What the study reported, not specific to this receptor: Since profiling was done on bulk unsorted PBMCs, naive and antigen-experienced compartments could not be conclusively compared. There was a strong correlation between observed TCR beta diversity and the percentage of naive T cells measured by flow cytometry. The CMV infection status of donors was not known, potentially confounding age-related changes in expanded clonotypes. Estimates of total diversity based on one million sequenced T cells were regarded as lower bounds and as underestimates. As age increased, observed TCR beta diversity per million T cells dropped in a roughly linear way, and a significant reduction was already evident by age 40. Compared with the aged group, more naive CD4+ T cells, fewer expanded clones and increased TCR diversity were shown by the long-lived group, suggesting age selection.

The chain couples TRBV7-2 to TRBJ2-3; 12 of the junction bases match TRBD2. Specimen: blood. The receptor comes from a middle-aged woman in good health. DNA sequence: TGTGCCAGCAGCTTAGCGCTAGCGGGGGGGCTCGGTACGCAGTATTTT. Its product reads: CASSLALAGGLGTQYF.